The 13 T cell receptor beta chains reported below all come from one sample, sequenced in a study of beta chain features in type 1 diabetes. Study outcomes and limitations: In every one of the four CD4+ subsets, TCRB CDR3s were moderately but significantly shorter in Type 1 diabetes patients.

Since all of the isolated RNA was reverse transcribed, expressed TCRB transcripts were what got sequenced. The data were produced by immunoSEQ multiplex PCR, yet TCRdb's version contains in-frame clones alone and is incomplete. Seen here are 50,000 to 65,000 clones, over 40% observed once, and the top ten hold about 1.5%. These receptors' antigens are unknown. The sequencing input was Tregs from blood. Receptor source: a man younger than 45 with type 1 diabetes.

This clone was observed a handful of times. The CDR3 sequence: CASSLGAGDIQYF. For the CDR3, the DNA is TGTGCCAGCAGCTTAGGCGCAGGGGACATTCAGTACTTC. V is TRBV5-4 and J is TRBJ2-4; weak D call: TRBD1 (6 bases). Germline assignment: CDR1 SGHNT and CDR2 YYREEE (reference sequence). This CDR3 contains 13 residues. Trimming took off 2 bases at V and 8 bases at J, with 11 bases between the two ends.

This clone was seen a few times. V gene TRBV28 combines with J gene TRBJ2-5; a possible D gene is TRBD2 (5 bases). CDR3 size: 13 residues. Deletions cut 6 bases from V and 7 bases from J, with 15 bases between. The V gene's germline CDR1 is MDHEN and CDR2 SYDVKM. As DNA, the CDR3 is TGTGCCAGCAGCCCTGGGAGCGTTGGGACCCAGTACTTC. Translating gives CASSPGSVGTQYF.

The chain couples TRBV28 to TRBJ1-5; D possibly corresponds to TRBD1 (5 bases). Between the trimmed V and J ends, which lost 7 bases and 10 bases, there was a span of 20 bases. Per the germline V gene, CDR1 is MDHEN and CDR2 is SYDVKM. This CDR3 contains 14 residues. CDR3 region: CASNSYQGFAPQHF. CDR3 coding DNA: TGTGCCAGCAACTCCTATCAGGGCTTTGCTCCCCAGCATTTT.

The chain carries TRBV5-4 and TRBJ2-5; TRBD2 aligns across 7 bases. This CDR3 region has 14 residues. Germline trimming cut 3 bases from V and 5 bases from J; bases unmatched to any gene: 7. Germline CDR1 reads SGHNT; CDR2 reads YYREEE (reference sequence). In DNA, the CDR3 is TGTGCCAGCAGCTCCTTGACTAGCTTGGAGACCCAGTACTTC. It specifies CASSSLTSLETQYF.

The chain joins TRBV19 to TRBJ2-1; D might be TRBD2 (7 bases). In germline, CDR1 is LNHDA, CDR2 SQIVND (reference sequence). Trimming left V 2 bases short and J 9 bases short, with 14 bases between. The CDR3 extends over 14 amino acids. CDR3 DNA sequence: TGTGCCAGTAGTATAACGGGGGGCCGGGGTGAGCAGTTCTTC. Translating it yields CASSITGGRGEQFF.

The chain has TRBV6-6 and TRBJ1-1; D call uncertain. This CDR3 has 13 amino acids. The V end lost 2 bases, the J end lost 2 bases, and 6 bases lay between the germline ends. Germline CDR1 and CDR2: MNHNY and SVGAGI (reference sequence). The DNA for the CDR3 is TGTGCCAGCAGTTACCATAGAAACACTGAAGCTTTCTTT. Protein product: CASSYHRNTEAFF.

This chain links TRBV5-1 with TRBJ2-1; no definite D call. V lost 3 bases, J lost 3 bases, and 10 bases lay in between. The CDR3 is made up of 14 amino acids. Germline assignment: CDR1 SGHRS and CDR2 YFSETQ. The CDR3 region is CASSSMADYNEQFF. CDR3 sequence (DNA): TGCGCCAGCAGCTCGATGGCAGACTACAATGAGCAGTTCTTC.

This clone was counted a few times. This chain uses TRBV6-6 with TRBJ2-5; 8 nucleotides align to TRBD1. The DNA end is a closer match to TRBJ2-7, so the J assignment may be wrong. The CDR3 loop spans 14 amino acids. Germline CDR1 and CDR2: MNHNY and SVGAGI (reference sequence). This CDR3 reads CASSLDRDAYEQYF. The CDR3 DNA is TGTGCCAGCAGCTTGGACAGGGACGCCTACGAGCAGTACTTC.

The CDR3 reads CASSLMTGGLAGELFF. Here the CDR3 DNA reads TGTGCCAGCAGCTTAATGACAGGCGGGTTGGCCGGGGAGCTGTTTTTT. The V and J genes are TRBV7-3 and TRBJ2-2, with D perhaps matching TRBD1 (6 bases). This CDR3 has 16 residues. In germline, CDR1 is SGHTA, CDR2 FQGTGA. V was pared by 1 base and J by 6 bases, with 15 bases between.

This chain joins TRBV28 and TRBJ1-1; D is unclear. Trimming took off 6 bases at V and 11 bases at J, with 13 bases between the two ends. The CDR3 loop spans 11 amino acids. Looked up from germline, CDR1 is MDHEN and CDR2 is SYDVKM. The CDR3 protein is CASRQTTGAFF. For the CDR3, the DNA is TGTGCCAGCAGACAAACGACTGGGGCTTTCTTT.

About this clone: At one end, the junction sequence differs from germline, possibly due to a read error. Other nucleotide sequences in the sample specify the same CDR3. This chain uses TRBV4-2 with TRBJ2-7; TRBD1 is a possible D gene (6 bases). The CDR3 sequence is 15 residues long. The germline gives CDR1 LGHNA, CDR2 YNFKEQ. The DNA of the CDR3 is TGTGCAAGCAGCCAAGATTTGGACAGTTCCTACGAGCAGTACTTC. Its translation is CASSQDLDSSYEQYF.

The chain links TRBV11-2 to TRBJ2-5; D may be TRBD2 (6 bases). Looked up from germline, CDR1 is SGHAT and CDR2 is FQNNGV. The CDR3 totals 15 residues. Between the trimmed V and J ends, which lost 1 base and 6 bases, there was a span of 15 bases. CDR3 protein: CASSLGTTRSKTQYF. The DNA of the CDR3 is TGTGCCAGCAGCTTAGGGACTACCCGCTCAAAGACCCAGTACTTC.

This clone was detected only once. The V gene is TRBV25-1, the J gene TRBJ1-1; tentatively, D is TRBD1 (5 bases). The CDR3 is 15 residues long. Germline V gives CDR1 MGHDK, CDR2 SYGVNS. Trimming cost V 4 bases and J 0 bases, with 12 bases left between them. CDR3 protein: CASSVGGFMNTEAFF. CDR3 bases: TGTGCCAGCAGTGTTGGGGGGTTCATGAACACTGAAGCTTTCTTT.